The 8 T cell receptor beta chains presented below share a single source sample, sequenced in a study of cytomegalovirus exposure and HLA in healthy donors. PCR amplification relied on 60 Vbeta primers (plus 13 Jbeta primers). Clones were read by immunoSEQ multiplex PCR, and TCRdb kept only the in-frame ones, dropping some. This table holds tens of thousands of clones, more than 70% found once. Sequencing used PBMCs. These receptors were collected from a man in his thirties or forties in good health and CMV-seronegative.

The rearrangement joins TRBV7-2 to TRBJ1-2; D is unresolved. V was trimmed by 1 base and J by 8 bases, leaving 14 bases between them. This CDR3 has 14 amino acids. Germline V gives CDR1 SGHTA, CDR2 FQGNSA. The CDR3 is CASSLGALREGYTF. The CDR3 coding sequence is TGTGCCAGCAGCTTAGGGGCCCTCCGGGAAGGCTACACCTTC.

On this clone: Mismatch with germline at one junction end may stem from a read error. The CDR3 DNA sequence: TGTTCCAGCAGCTTAGCGGTGGCAGGGCCGAGAGGAAACACCATATATTTT. Its translation: CSSSLAVAGPRGNTIYF. This chain joins TRBV7-9 and TRBJ1-3; possible D gene TRBD1, 5 bases. This CDR3 comprises 17 residues. The germline CDR1 and CDR2 sequences are SEHNR and FQNEAQ (reference sequence).

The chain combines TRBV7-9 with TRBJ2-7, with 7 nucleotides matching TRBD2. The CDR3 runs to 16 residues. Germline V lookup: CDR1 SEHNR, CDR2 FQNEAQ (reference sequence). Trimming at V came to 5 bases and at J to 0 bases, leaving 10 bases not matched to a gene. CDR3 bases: TGTGCCAGCAGCCAGATTGGTGGCGGGAGCTCCTACGAGCAGTACTTC. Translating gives CASSQIGGGSSYEQYF.

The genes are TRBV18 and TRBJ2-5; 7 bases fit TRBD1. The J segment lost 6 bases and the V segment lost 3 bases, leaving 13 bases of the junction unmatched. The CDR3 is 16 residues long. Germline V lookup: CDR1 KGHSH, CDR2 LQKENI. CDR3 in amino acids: CASSPNPDRVGKTQYF. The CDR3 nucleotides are TGTGCCAGCTCACCTAACCCCGACAGGGTCGGGAAGACCCAGTACTTC.

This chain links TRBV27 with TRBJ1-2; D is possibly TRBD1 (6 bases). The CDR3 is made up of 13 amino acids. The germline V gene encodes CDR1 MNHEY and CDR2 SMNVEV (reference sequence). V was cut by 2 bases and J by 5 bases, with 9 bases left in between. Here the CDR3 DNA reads TGTGCCAGCAGTTTAAACAGGGCTTATGGCTACACCTTC. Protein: CASSLNRAYGYTF.

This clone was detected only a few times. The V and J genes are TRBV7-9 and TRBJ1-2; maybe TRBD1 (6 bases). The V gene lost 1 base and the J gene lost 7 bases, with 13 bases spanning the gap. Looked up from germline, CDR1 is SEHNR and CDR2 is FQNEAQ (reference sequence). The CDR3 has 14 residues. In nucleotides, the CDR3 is TGTGCCAGCAGCTTAGATGGGCGAGGGGGTGGCTACACCTTC. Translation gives CASSLDGRGGGYTF.

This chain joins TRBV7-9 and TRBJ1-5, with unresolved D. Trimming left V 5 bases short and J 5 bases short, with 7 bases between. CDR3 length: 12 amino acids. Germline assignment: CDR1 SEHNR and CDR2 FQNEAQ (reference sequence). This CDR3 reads CASSAQDQPQHF. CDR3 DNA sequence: TGTGCCAGCAGCGCCCAGGATCAGCCCCAGCATTTT.

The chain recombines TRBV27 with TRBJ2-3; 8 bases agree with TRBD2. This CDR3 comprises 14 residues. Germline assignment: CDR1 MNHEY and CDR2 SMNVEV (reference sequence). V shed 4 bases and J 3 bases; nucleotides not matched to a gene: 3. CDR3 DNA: TGTGCCAGCAGTTCCGCGGGAGGTACAGATACGCAGTATTTT. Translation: CASSSAGGTDTQYF.